This TCR beta chain was retrieved from a study of T cells in tumors after PD-1 blockade. The germline V and J ends were trimmed by 4 bases and 4 bases, with 17 bases remaining between them. CDR3 size: 16 residues. The data were produced by immunoSEQ multiplex PCR, yet TCRdb's version contains in-frame clones alone and is incomplete. The table includes approximately 30,000 clones, 70% to 75% detected once. This clone was counted only a few times. The clonotype originates from a human donor with basal cell carcinoma. Sequencing was performed on PBMCs, taken after anti-PD-1 treatment. This chain uses TRBV23-1 with TRBJ1-3; D is possibly TRBD1 (5 bases). TRBV23-1 is flagged as an ORF with uncertain function. DNA of the CDR3: TGCGCCAGCAGTCGAGCGGCAGACGGGACCGGAAACACCATATATTTT. Protein sequence: CASSRAADGTGNTIYF.